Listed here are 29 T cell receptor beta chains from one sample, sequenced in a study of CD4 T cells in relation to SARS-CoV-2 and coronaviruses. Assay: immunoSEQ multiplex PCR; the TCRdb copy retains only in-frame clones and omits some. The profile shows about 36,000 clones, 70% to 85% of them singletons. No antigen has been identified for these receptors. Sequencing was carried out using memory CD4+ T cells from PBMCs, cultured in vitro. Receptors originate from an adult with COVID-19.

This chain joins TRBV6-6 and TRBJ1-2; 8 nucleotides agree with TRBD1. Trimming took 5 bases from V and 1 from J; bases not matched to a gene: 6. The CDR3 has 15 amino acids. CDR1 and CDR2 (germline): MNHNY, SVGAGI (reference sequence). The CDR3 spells CASSARDRSNYGYTF. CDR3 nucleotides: TGTGCCAGCAGTGCCCGGGACAGGAGTAACTATGGCTACACCTTC.

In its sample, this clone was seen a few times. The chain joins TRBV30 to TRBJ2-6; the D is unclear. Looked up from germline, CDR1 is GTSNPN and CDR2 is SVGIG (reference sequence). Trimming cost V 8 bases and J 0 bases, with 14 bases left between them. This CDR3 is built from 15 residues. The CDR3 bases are TGTGCCAGTGGCAGATCGTTCTCTGGGGCCAACGTCCTGACTTTC. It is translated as CASGRSFSGANVLTF. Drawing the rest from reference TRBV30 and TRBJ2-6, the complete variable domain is SQTIHQWPATLVQPVGSPLSLECTVEGTSNPNLYWYRQAAGRGLQLLFYSVGIGQISSEVPQNLSASRPQDRQFILSSKKLLLSDSGFYLCASGRSFSGANVLTFGAGSRLTVL.

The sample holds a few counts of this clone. Written as DNA, the CDR3 is TGTGCCAGCAGTGAGACGGGGACGTTGGAGCAGTACTTC. Its protein product is CASSETGTLEQYF. This chain joins TRBV2 and TRBJ2-7; D could derive from TRBD1 or TRBD2 (5 bases each). The CDR3 extends over 13 amino acids. In germline, CDR1 is SNHLY, CDR2 FYNNEI. Trimming left V 3 bases short and J 7 bases short, with 13 bases between.

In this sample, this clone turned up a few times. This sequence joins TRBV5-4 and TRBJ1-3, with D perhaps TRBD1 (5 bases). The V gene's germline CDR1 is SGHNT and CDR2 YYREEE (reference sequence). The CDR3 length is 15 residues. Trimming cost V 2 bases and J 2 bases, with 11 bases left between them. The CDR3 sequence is CASSFGTVAGNTIYF. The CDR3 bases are TGTGCCAGCAGCTTCGGGACTGTAGCTGGAAACACCATATATTTT.

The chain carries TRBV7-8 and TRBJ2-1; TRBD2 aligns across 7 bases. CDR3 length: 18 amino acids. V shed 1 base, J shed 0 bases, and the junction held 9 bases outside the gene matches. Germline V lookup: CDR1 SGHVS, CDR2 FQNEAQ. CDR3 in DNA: TGTGCCAGCAGCTTAGTGGTTCCTAGCGGTAGCTCCTACAATGAGCAGTTCTTC. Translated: CASSLVVPSGSSYNEQFF. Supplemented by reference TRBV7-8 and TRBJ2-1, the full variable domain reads GAGVSQSPRYKVAKRGQDVALRCDPISGHVSLFWYQQALGQGPEFLTYFQNEAQLDKSGLPSDRFFAERPEGSVSTLKIQRTQQEDSAVYLCASSLVVPSGSSYNEQFFGPGTRLTVL.

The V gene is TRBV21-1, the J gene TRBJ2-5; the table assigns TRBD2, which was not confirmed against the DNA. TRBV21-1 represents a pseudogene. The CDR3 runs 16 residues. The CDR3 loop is CASSKAAGPFQETQYF. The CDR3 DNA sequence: TGTGCCAGCAGCAAAGCGGCGGGGCCCTTCCAAGAGACCCAGTACTTC.

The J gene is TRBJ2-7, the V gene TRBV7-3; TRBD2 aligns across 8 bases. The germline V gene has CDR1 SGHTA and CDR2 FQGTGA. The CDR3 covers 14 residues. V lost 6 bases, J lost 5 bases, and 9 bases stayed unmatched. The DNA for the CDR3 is TGTGCCAGCAGTCTTGGTGGAGCGGGAGACGAGCAGTACTTC. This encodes CASSLGGAGDEQYF.

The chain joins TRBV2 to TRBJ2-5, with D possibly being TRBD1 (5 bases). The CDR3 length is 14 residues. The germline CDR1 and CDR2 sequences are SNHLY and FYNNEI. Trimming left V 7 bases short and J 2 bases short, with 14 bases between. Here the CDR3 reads CASKRGLPQETQYF. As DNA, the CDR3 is TGTGCCAGCAAAAGGGGCCTACCTCAAGAGACCCAGTACTTC. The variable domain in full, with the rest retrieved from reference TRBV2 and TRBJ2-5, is EPEVTQTPSHQVTQMGQEVILRCVPISNHLYFYWYRQILGQKVEFLVSFYNNEISEKSEIFDDQFSVERPDGSNFTLKIRSTKLEDSAMYFCASKRGLPQETQYFGPGTRLLVL.

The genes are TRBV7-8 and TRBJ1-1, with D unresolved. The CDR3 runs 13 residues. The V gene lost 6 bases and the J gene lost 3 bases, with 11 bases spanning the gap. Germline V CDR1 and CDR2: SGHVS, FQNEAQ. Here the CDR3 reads CASRPRGYTEAFF. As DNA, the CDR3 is TGTGCCAGCAGGCCTCGGGGTTACACTGAAGCTTTCTTT. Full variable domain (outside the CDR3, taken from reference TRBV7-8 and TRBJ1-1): GAGVSQSPRYKVAKRGQDVALRCDPISGHVSLFWYQQALGQGPEFLTYFQNEAQLDKSGLPSDRFFAERPEGSVSTLKIQRTQQEDSAVYLCASRPRGYTEAFFGQGTRLTVV.

The CDR3 nucleotides read TGTGCCAGCAGCGGAGGACTAGCGGTATACAATGAGCAGTTCTTC. Translating gives CASSGGLAVYNEQFF. The chain carries TRBV9 and TRBJ2-1; TRBD2 matches at 10 bases. This CDR3 is built from 15 residues. The germline V gene encodes CDR1 SGDLS and CDR2 YYNGEE. The V gene end was trimmed by 3 bases and the J gene end by 4 bases; junction bases not matched to a gene: 4.

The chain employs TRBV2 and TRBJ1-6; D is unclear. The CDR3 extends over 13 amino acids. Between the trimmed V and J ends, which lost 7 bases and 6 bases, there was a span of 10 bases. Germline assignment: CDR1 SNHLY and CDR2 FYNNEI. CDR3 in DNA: TGTGCCAGCATCCAAGAGATTAATTCACCCCTCCACTTT. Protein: CASIQEINSPLHF.

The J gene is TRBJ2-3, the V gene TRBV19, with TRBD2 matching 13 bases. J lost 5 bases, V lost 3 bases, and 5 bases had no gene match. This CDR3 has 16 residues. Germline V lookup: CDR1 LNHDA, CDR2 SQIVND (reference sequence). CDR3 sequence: CASSIGLAGEGDTQYF. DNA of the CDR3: TGTGCCAGTAGTATCGGACTAGCGGGAGAGGGAGATACGCAGTATTTT.

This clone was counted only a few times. CDR3 bases: TGTGCCAGCCGTAGACTAGCGGGAGGGAATGAGCAGTTCTTC. As protein: CASRRLAGGNEQFF. The chain carries TRBV27 and TRBJ2-1, with 14 nucleotides matching TRBD2. Per germline, CDR1 MNHEY and CDR2 SMNVEV (reference sequence). V dropped 8 bases and J dropped 7; count of bases not matched to a gene: 4. This CDR3 has 14 residues.

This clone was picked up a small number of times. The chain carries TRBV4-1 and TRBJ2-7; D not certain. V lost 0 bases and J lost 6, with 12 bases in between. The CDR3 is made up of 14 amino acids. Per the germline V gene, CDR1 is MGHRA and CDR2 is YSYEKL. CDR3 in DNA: TGCGCCAGCAGCCAAGATCCTAGGGTCGCCGAGCAGTACTTC. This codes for CASSQDPRVAEQYF.

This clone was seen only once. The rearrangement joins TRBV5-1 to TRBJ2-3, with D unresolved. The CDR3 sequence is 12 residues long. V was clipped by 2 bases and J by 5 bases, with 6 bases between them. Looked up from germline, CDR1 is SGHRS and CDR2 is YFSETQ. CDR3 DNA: TGCGCCAGCAGCTTCCAGCGAGATACGCAGTATTTT. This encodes CASSFQRDTQYF.

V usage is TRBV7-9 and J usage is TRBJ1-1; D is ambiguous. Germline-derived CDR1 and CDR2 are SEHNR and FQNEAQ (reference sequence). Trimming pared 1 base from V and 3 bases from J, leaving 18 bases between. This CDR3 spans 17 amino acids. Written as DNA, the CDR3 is TGTGCCAGCAGCTTAGGCCCAGAGTATTCCTTGGACACTGAAGCTTTCTTT. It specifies CASSLGPEYSLDTEAFF.

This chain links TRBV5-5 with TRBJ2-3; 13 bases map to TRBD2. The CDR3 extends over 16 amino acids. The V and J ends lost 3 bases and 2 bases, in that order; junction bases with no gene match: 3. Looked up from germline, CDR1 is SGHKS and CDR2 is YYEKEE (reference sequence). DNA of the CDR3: TGTGCCAGCAGCTCCGGGACTAGCGGGGACACAGATACGCAGTATTTT. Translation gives CASSSGTSGDTDTQYF.

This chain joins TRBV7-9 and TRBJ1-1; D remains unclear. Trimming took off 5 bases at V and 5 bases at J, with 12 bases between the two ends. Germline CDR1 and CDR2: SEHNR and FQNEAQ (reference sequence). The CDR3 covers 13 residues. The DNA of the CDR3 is TGTGCCAGCAGCCCCAGTGCCGTGACTGAAGCTTTCTTT. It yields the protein CASSPSAVTEAFF. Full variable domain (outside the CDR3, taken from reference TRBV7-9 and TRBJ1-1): DTGVSQNPRHKITKRGQNVTFRCDPISEHNRLYWYRQTLGQGPEFLTYFQNEAQLEKSRLLSDRFSAERPKGSFSTLEIQRTEQGDSAMYLCASSPSAVTEAFFGQGTRLTVV.

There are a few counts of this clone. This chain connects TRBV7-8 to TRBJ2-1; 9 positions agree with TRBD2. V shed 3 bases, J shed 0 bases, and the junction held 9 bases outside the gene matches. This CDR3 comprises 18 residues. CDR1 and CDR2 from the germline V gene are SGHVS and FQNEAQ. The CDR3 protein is CASSFPSVSGGSYNEQFF. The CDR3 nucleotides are TGTGCCAGCAGCTTCCCCTCGGTTAGCGGGGGCTCCTACAATGAGCAGTTCTTC.

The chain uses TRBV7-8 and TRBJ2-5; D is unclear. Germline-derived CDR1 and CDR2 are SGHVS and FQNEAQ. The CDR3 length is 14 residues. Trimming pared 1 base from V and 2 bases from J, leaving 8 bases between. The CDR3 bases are TGTGCCAGCAGCTTAGTGGGCAGACAAGAGACCCAGTACTTC. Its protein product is CASSLVGRQETQYF.

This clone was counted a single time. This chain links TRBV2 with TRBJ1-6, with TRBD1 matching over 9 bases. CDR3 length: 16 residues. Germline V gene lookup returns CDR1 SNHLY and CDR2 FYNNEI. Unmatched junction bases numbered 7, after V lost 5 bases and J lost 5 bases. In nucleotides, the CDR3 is TGTGCCAGCAGTCAAAAGGACAGGGGTAATAATTCACCCCTCCACTTT. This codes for CASSQKDRGNNSPLHF.

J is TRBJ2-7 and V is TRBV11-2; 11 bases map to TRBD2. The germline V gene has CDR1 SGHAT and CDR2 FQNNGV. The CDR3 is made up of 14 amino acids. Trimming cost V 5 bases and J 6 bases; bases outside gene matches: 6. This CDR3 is CASSPIAGGREQYF. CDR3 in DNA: TGTGCCAGCAGCCCGATAGCGGGAGGGCGCGAGCAGTACTTC.

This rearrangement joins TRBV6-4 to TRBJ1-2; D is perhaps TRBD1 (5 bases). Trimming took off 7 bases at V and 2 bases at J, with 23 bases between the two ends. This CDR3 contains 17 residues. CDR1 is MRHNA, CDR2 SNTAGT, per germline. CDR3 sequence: CASTQGDEAAPNYGYTF. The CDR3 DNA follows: TGTGCCAGCACCCAGGGAGATGAGGCAGCCCCCAACTATGGCTACACCTTC.

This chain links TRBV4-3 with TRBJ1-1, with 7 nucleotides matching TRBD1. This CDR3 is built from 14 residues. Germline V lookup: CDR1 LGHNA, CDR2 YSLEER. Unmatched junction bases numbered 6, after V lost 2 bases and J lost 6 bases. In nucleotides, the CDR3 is TGCGCCAGCAGCCAAACATCGACAGGGCCTGAAGCTTTCTTT. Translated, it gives CASSQTSTGPEAFF.

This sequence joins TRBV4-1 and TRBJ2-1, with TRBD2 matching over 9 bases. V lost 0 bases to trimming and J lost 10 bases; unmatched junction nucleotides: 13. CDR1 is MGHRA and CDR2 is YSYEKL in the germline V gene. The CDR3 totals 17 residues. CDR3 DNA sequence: TGCGCCAGCAGCCAAGATCGGGGCGGGGGGGTCGTCCGGGAGCAGTTCTTC. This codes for CASSQDRGGGVVREQFF.

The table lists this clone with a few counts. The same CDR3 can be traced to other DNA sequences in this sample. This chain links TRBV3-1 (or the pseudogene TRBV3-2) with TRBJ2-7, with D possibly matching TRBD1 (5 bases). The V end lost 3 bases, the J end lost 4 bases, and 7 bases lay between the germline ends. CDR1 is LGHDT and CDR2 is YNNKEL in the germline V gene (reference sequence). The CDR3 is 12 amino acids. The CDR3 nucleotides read TGTGCCAGCAGCCAGACAGCTTACGAGCAGTACTTC. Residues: CASSQTAYEQYF.

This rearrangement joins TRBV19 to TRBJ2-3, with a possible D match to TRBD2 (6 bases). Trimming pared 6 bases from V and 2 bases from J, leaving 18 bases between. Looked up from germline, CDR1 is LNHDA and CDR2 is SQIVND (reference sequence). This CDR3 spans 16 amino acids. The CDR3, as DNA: TGTGCCAGTAGGGACACGGGACTCTCGAACACAGATACGCAGTATTTT. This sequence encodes CASRDTGLSNTDTQYF.

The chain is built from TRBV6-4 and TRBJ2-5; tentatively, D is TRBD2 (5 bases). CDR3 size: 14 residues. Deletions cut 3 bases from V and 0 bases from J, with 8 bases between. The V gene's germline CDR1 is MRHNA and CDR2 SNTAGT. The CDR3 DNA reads TGTGCCAGCAGTGATGGGCGGGACCAAGAGACCCAGTACTTC. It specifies CASSDGRDQETQYF.

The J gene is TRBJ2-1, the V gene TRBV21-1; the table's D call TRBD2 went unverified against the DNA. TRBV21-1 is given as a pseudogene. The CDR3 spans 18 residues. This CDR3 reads CASTLEDSGRAKGVEQFF. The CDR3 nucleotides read TGTGCCAGCACCCTAGAGGATAGCGGGAGGGCCAAAGGTGTCGAGCAGTTCTTC.